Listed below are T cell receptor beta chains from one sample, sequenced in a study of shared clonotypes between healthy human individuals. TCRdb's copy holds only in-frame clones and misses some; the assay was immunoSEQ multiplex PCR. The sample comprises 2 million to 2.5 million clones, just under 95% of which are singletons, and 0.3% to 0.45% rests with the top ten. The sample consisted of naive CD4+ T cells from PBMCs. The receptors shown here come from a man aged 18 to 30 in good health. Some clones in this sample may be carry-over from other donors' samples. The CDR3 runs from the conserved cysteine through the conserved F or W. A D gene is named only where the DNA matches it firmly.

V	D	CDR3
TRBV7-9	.	CARPQKTKGETQYF
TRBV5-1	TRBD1	CASSLARQGAGEQFF
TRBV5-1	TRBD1	CASSYSDRGREQYF
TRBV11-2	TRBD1	CASSPTDQGADTIYF
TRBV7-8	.	CASSFRETQYF
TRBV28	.	CASSPPRQVSEAFF
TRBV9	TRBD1	CASSASRDREDDTQYF
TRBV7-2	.	CASSLVWTAGAEQYF
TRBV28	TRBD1	CASRGTGTGVPNYGYTF
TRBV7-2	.	CASRVGGNTEAFF
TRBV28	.	CASLTRSGGDTIYF
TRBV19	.	CASRGAGTEAFF
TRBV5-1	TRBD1	CASSLGTGTSEQYF
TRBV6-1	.	CASSEAWRGGELFF
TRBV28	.	CASSLLYSGANVLTF
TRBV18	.	CASSPVGKPQETQYF
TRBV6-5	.	CASSGGLYEQFF
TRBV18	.	CASSPSRESSGNTIYF
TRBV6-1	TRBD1	CASSEGTGRTEAFF
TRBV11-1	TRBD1	CASSSPGQGYEQYF
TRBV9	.	CASSAMSQGSSGNTIYF
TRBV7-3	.	CASSRNPGEPAHVEQYF
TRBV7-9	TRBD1	CASSYRTGVRTDTQYF
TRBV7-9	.	CASSSGQTGANVLTF
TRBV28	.	CASRTPQGLAGAQYF
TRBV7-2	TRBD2	CASSSGLAGPIYEQYF
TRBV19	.	CASSSRGRDGAYEQYF
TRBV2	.	CASSGRGGAGDTQYF
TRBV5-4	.	CASSIQGPRDQPQHF
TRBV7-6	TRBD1	CASSFYRGEQYF
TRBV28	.	CASSPRRGGPDEKLFF
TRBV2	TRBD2	CASSRSLAGIGETQYF
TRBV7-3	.	CASSLIASGTGELFF
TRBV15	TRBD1	CATRRTGVTNQPQHF
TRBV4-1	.	CASSQSGDGANYGYTF
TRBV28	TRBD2	CASRSSGVSYEQYF
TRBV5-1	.	CASRQDPSSYEQYF
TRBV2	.	CASSEQGRSSYEQYF
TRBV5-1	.	CASSPRGGEQYF
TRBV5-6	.	CASTPGQGTYEQYF
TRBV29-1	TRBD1	CSVHSGGETQYF
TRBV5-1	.	CASSLAGSTGELFF
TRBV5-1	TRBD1	CASSSRDREFF
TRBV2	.	CASSEARGSQETQYF
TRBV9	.	CASSVGTAQETQYF
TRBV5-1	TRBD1	CASSLRRRPGQGTQGETQYF
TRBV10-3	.	CAISENSPLGEQYF
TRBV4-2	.	CASSQDRGEYSNQPQHF
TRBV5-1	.	CASSGLIPYNEQFF
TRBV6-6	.	CASRETTPGNTIYF
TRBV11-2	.	CASSLYATGELFF
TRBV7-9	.	CASSPYRSQNYGYTF
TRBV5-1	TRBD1	CASSSDRATGELFF